A single sample is the source of the 27 T cell receptor beta chains below, sequenced in a study of shared clonotypes between healthy human individuals. Naive CD8 cells were CD45RO-negative, positively selected for CCR7, excluding terminally differentiated effector memory CD45RA+ cells. The table came from immunoSEQ multiplex PCR; TCRdb's copy has only in-frame clones and leaves some out. The sample includes over 2,000,000 clones, about 93% seen only once; the top ten take about 1.6%. Material: naive CD8+ T cells from PBMCs. The receptors were gathered from a man between 18 and 35 years old in good health. Some clones in this sample may be carry-over from other donors' samples.

The gene calls are TRBV5-6 and TRBJ2-5; 13 positions match TRBD2. The length of the CDR3 is 18 residues. CDR1 and CDR2 from the germline V gene are SGHDT and YYEEEE. After removal of 4 bases from V and 4 bases from J, the junction contained 13 bases not matched to a gene. CDR3 sequence reads: CASSPRPGLAGSSETQYF. CDR3 nucleotides: TGTGCCAGCAGCCCACGCCCGGGACTAGCGGGAAGTTCAGAGACCCAGTACTTC.

This clone was observed once. The chain is built from TRBV28 and TRBJ2-1; 9 bases are shared with TRBD2. The CDR3 contains 18 residues. Germline loops: CDR1 MDHEN, CDR2 SYDVKM. The ends lost 6 bases at V and 9 bases at J; junction bases unmatched: 21. The CDR3 nucleotides are TGTGCCAGCAGGCACGCACCGGGACTAGCCACTACATTCGGTGAGCAGTTCTTC. Its translation is CASRHAPGLATTFGEQFF.

J is TRBJ2-1 and V is TRBV11-3, with no clear D. The CDR3 has 15 amino acids. Trimming shortened V by 0 bases and J by 1 base, and 7 bases separated the two germline ends. Germline CDR1 is SGHNT and CDR2 is YENEEA. The CDR3 DNA is TGTGCCAGCAGCTTAGATAGTGGGTCCTACAATGAGCAGTTCTTC. Its translation: CASSLDSGSYNEQFF.

The chain combines TRBV7-9 with TRBJ2-7; D might be TRBD2 (6 bases). The CDR3 consists of 12 residues. V lost 5 bases and J 5 bases, leaving 10 bases between the germline ends. Germline-derived CDR1 and CDR2 are SEHNR and FQNEAQ (reference sequence). The chain's CDR3 is CASSIGTHEQYF. CDR3 nucleotide sequence: TGTGCCAGCAGCATCGGGACTCACGAGCAGTACTTC.

The V call is TRBV13, the J call TRBJ2-7; D remains unclear. The CDR3 runs to 13 residues. V was cut by 7 bases and J by 2 bases, with 12 bases left in between. From germline, CDR1 is PRHDT and CDR2 FYEKMQ (reference sequence). For the CDR3, the DNA is TGTGCCAGCAACCAAGGCCGAACCTACGAGCAGTACTTC. It specifies CASNQGRTYEQYF.

As concerns this clone: Since the CDR3 does not end with the conserved phenylalanine or tryptophan, this likely comes from a read error. No DNA is shown, since the ends of the CDR3 on it are uncertain; the CDR3 is the one TCRdb lists. The J gene is TRBJ1-2, the V gene TRBV7-8. A total of 15 residues make up the CDR3, ends included. Germline-derived CDR1 and CDR2 are SGHVS and FQNEAQ. CDR3: CASSHHVFTRKTYGY.

V usage is TRBV7-9 and J usage is TRBJ2-7; D not resolved. V lost 0 bases to trimming and J lost 0 bases, with 12 bases between them. The CDR3 loop spans 16 amino acids. Germline V gene data show CDR1 as SEHNR and CDR2 as FQNEAQ (reference sequence). CDR3: CASSLAFGLLSYEQYF. The CDR3 region has the DNA TGTGCCAGCAGCTTAGCGTTTGGCCTCCTCTCCTACGAGCAGTACTTC. Supplemented by reference TRBV7-9 and TRBJ2-7, the full variable domain reads DTGVSQNPRHKITKRGQNVTFRCDPISEHNRLYWYRQTLGQGPEFLTYFQNEAQLEKSRLLSDRFSAERPKGSFSTLEIQRTEQGDSAMYLCASSLAFGLLSYEQYFGPGTRLTVT.

The rearrangement links TRBV7-9 to TRBJ2-4, with unresolved D. The germline V and J ends were trimmed by 1 base and 1 base, with 14 bases remaining between them. Germline V gene data show CDR1 as SEHNR and CDR2 as FQNEAQ (reference sequence). The length of the CDR3 is 17 residues. Here the CDR3 DNA reads TGTGCCAGCAGCTTAGGGTCTCTAGGCAGGGCCAAAAACATTCAGTACTTC. This encodes CASSLGSLGRAKNIQYF.

V usage is TRBV27 and J usage is TRBJ1-5, with a weak D call TRBD1 (6 bases). The CDR3 has 15 residues. V lost 5 bases, J lost 4 bases, and 15 bases lay in between. Germline lookup yields CDR1 MNHEY and CDR2 SMNVEV (reference sequence). The CDR3 bases are TGTGCCAGCAGTGAAGCTAGGGACAAAAATCAGCCCCAGCATTTT. Its translation is CASSEARDKNQPQHF.

J is TRBJ2-5 and V is TRBV11-2; 9 bases match TRBD2. Germline V gene lookup returns CDR1 SGHAT and CDR2 FQNNGV. After removal of 2 bases from V and 2 bases from J, the junction contained 9 bases not matched to a gene. There are 17 residues in the CDR3. DNA of the CDR3: TGTGCCAGCAGCTTAATTCCTAGCGGGATGACACAAGAGACCCAGTACTTC. Translated, it gives CASSLIPSGMTQETQYF.

As to this clone: The sample has other DNA sequences that encode this CDR3 too. The chain recombines TRBV10-3 with TRBJ2-7; 7 bases match TRBD1. The CDR3 length is 13 residues. The J segment lost 2 bases and the V segment lost 4 bases, leaving 2 bases of the junction unmatched. Germline CDR1 reads ENHRY; CDR2 reads SYGVKD. Written as DNA, the CDR3 is TGTGCCATCAGTGCAGGGGGAACCTACGAGCAGTACTTC. Encoded protein: CAISAGGTYEQYF.

This chain uses TRBV5-4 with TRBJ2-7, with 7 bases matching TRBD2. J lost 5 bases, V lost 4 bases, and 15 bases had no gene match. In germline, CDR1 is SGHNT, CDR2 YYREEE (reference sequence). CDR3 length: 16 amino acids. This chain's CDR3 is CASSQGYAGVPHEQYF. Here the CDR3 DNA reads TGTGCCAGCAGCCAGGGTTACGCGGGAGTCCCCCACGAGCAGTACTTC.

V and J are TRBV6-6 and TRBJ2-7; D perhaps matches TRBD2 (6 bases). The CDR3 extends over 15 amino acids. The germline gives CDR1 MNHNY, CDR2 SVGAGI (reference sequence). Trimming removed 6 bases at V and 5 bases at J, with 20 bases between. CDR3 sequence reads: CASSLYGLSTDEQYF. DNA of the CDR3: TGTGCCAGCAGCCTATACGGACTATCGACCGACGAGCAGTACTTC.

The V call is TRBV7-8, the J call TRBJ2-5; possibly TRBD1 or TRBD2 for D (7 bases each). This CDR3 is built from 16 residues. The V gene lost 5 bases and the J gene lost 2 bases, with 18 bases spanning the gap. Per germline, CDR1 SGHVS and CDR2 FQNEAQ. CDR3: CASSRRGRGPQETQYF. CDR3 nucleotides: TGTGCCAGCAGCAGGAGAGGGAGGGGGCCGCAAGAGACCCAGTACTTC.

This clone was seen just once. The CDR3 reads CASSCPTVLRRQYF. CDR3 bases: TGTGCCAGCAGCTGCCCCACAGTACTACGACGGCAGTACTTC. The rearrangement uses TRBV6-5 and TRBJ2-7, with D unclear. Deletions cut 6 bases from V and 9 bases from J, with 21 bases between. Germline-derived CDR1 and CDR2 are MNHEY and SVGAGI. This CDR3 is 14 amino acids long.

This chain joins TRBV9 and TRBJ2-7; no clear D gene. Per the germline V gene, CDR1 is SGDLS and CDR2 is YYNGEE. Trimming stripped 3 bases from V and 0 bases from J, with 7 bases between. The CDR3 runs to 13 residues. The DNA of the CDR3 is TGTGCCAGCAGCGAGGGTATCTCCTACGAGCAGTACTTC. It encodes CASSEGISYEQYF.

This chain links TRBV5-6 with TRBJ2-7; 7 bases align to TRBD1. V lost 1 base and J lost 4; bases outside the gene matches: 8. Germline CDR1 and CDR2: SGHDT and YYEEEE. CDR3 length: 15 amino acids. The CDR3 loop is CASSLSYRGAYEQYF. In DNA form, the CDR3 reads TGTGCCAGCAGCTTGTCGTACAGGGGTGCTTACGAGCAGTACTTC.

V gene TRBV9 combines with J gene TRBJ2-3; 12 bases align to TRBD2. The CDR3 totals 16 residues. V was pared by 4 bases and J by 6 bases, with 9 bases of the junction left unmatched. Germline-derived CDR1 and CDR2 are SGDLS and YYNGEE. CDR3 nucleotides: TGTGCCAGCAGCCCAGAGAGACTAGCGGGAGCCGATACGCAGTATTTT. Its translation is CASSPERLAGADTQYF.

The chain carries TRBV28 and TRBJ1-4; maybe TRBD1 (6 bases). V lost 4 bases and J lost 8, with 20 bases in between. The CDR3 has 16 amino acids. Looked up from germline, CDR1 is MDHEN and CDR2 is SYDVKM. The CDR3 spells CASSSYRQVEREKLFF. In nucleotides, the CDR3 is TGTGCCAGCAGTTCTTATAGACAGGTAGAGAGGGAAAAACTGTTTTTT.

Concerning this clone itself: This sample includes further DNA sequences coding for the same CDR3. The gene calls are TRBV28 and TRBJ2-2, with D perhaps TRBD2 (6 bases). This CDR3 has 14 residues. Germline V lookup: CDR1 MDHEN, CDR2 SYDVKM. Trimming cost V 6 bases and J 4 bases, with 12 bases left between them. The CDR3 sequence is CASSLEGSTGELFF. In DNA, the CDR3 is TGTGCCAGCAGCTTGGAGGGATCCACCGGGGAGCTGTTTTTT.

V and J are TRBV29-1 and TRBJ2-2; 7 nucleotides match TRBD2. After removal of 7 bases from V and 6 bases from J, the junction contained 11 bases not matched to a gene. CDR3 length equals 14 residues. Germline values: CDR1 SQVTM, CDR2 ANQGSEA. The CDR3 region has the DNA TGCAGCGCCGCCGGCCCGGGGGGATCCGGGGAGCTGTTTTTT. Translating it yields CSAAGPGGSGELFF.

The V call is TRBV18, the J call TRBJ2-7; TRBD2 aligns across 9 bases. Trimming removed 4 bases from V and 2 bases from J; junction bases left unmatched: 3. This CDR3 is built from 14 residues. Germline V lookup: CDR1 KGHSH, CDR2 LQKENI. For the CDR3, the DNA is TGTGCCAGCTCACGGACTAGCGAAACCTACGAGCAGTACTTC. Encoded protein: CASSRTSETYEQYF. Supplemented by reference TRBV18 and TRBJ2-7, the full variable domain reads NAGVMQNPRHLVRRRGQEARLRCSPMKGHSHVYWYRQLPEEGLKFMVYLQKENIIDESGMPKERFSAEFPKEGPSILRIQQVVRGDSAAYFCASSRTSETYEQYFGPGTRLTVT.

V gene TRBV27 combines with J gene TRBJ1-1; 10 bases align to TRBD1. The CDR3 is 15 residues long. The V segment lost 5 bases and the J segment 4 bases; nucleotides outside the gene matches: 7. Germline CDR1 reads MNHEY; CDR2 reads SMNVEV (reference sequence). The CDR3 sequence: CASSPRQGASTEAFF. CDR3 in DNA: TGTGCCAGCAGTCCCCGACAGGGGGCCAGCACTGAAGCTTTCTTT.

This clone showed up just once. V usage is TRBV5-1 and J usage is TRBJ2-5; TRBD1 agrees at 7 bases. Trimming removed 3 bases from V and 1 base from J; junction bases left unmatched: 3. CDR3 length equals 14 residues. Germline V gene sequence: CDR1 SGHRS, CDR2 YFSETQ. CDR3 loop: CASSYWDSQETQYF. The CDR3 region has the DNA TGCGCCAGCAGCTACTGGGACAGCCAAGAGACCCAGTACTTC. The whole variable domain, remainder taken from reference TRBV5-1 and TRBJ2-5, is KAGVTQTPRYLIKTRGQQVTLSCSPISGHRSVSWYQQTPGQGLQFLFEYFSETQRNKGNFPGRFSGRQFSNSRSEMNVSTLELGDSALYLCASSYWDSQETQYFGPGTRLLVL.

The chain employs TRBV7-2 and TRBJ2-7; TRBD1 is a possible D gene (6 bases). The V gene lost 5 bases and the J gene lost 0 bases, with 14 bases spanning the gap. Per germline, CDR1 SGHTA and CDR2 FQGNSA. This CDR3 spans 15 amino acids. The CDR3 bases are TGTGCCAGCAGCAGGGGGTGGGCGCCCTCCTACGAGCAGTACTTC. Protein sequence: CASSRGWAPSYEQYF.

The rearrangement links TRBV7-8 to TRBJ2-1; no clear D gene. Looked up from germline, CDR1 is SGHVS and CDR2 is FQNEAQ. The V and J ends lost 2 bases and 6 bases respectively, with 17 bases between them. The CDR3 consists of 16 residues. Here the CDR3 DNA reads TGTGCCAGCAGCTTATCCCTCGTCTCAACCTTCAATGAGCAGTTCTTC. Its translation: CASSLSLVSTFNEQFF.

The chain uses TRBV9 and TRBJ1-5; D is unresolved. V was clipped by 0 bases and J by 10 bases, with 11 bases between them. The CDR3 loop spans 13 amino acids. The germline CDR1 and CDR2 sequences are SGDLS and YYNGEE. The CDR3 coding sequence is TGTGCCAGCAGCGTAGGGGGTAGGACTCCCCAGCATTTT. Translation: CASSVGGRTPQHF.